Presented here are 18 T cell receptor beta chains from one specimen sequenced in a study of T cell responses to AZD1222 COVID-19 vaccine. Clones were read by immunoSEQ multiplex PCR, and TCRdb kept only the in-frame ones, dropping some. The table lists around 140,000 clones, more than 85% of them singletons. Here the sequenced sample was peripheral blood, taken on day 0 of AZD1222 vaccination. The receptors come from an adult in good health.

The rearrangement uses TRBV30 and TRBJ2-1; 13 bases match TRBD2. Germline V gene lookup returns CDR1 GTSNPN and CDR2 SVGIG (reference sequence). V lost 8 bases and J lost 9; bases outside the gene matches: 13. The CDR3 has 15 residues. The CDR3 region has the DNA TGTGCCGGCCCTTATCTCGGGACTAGCGGGATTGAGCAGTTCTTC. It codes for CAGPYLGTSGIEQFF.

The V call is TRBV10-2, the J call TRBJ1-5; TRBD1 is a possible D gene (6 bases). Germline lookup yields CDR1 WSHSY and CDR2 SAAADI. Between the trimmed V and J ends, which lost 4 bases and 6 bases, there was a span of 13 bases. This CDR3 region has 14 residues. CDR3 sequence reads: CASSAGQIGQPQHF. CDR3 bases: TGCGCCAGCAGTGCAGGACAGATCGGTCAGCCCCAGCATTTT.

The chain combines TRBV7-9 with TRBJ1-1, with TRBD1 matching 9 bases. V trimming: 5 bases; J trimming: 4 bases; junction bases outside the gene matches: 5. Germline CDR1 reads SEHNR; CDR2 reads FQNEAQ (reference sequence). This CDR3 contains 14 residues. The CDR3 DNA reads TGTGCCAGCAGCAACTGGGACAGGGCCACTGAAGCTTTCTTT. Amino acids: CASSNWDRATEAFF.

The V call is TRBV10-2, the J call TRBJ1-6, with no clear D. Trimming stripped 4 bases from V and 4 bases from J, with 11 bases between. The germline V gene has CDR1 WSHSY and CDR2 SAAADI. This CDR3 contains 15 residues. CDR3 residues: CASSVLPGYNSPLHF. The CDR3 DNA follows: TGCGCCAGCAGTGTCCTCCCCGGGTATAATTCACCCCTCCACTTT.

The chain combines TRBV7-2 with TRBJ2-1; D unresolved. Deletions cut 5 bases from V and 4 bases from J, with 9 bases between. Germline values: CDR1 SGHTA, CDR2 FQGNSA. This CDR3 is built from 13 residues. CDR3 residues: CASSTDKYNEQFF. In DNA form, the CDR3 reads TGTGCCAGCAGCACAGATAAATACAATGAGCAGTTCTTC. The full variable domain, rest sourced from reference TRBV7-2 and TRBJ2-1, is GAGVSQSPSNKVTEKGKDVELRCDPISGHTALYWYRQSLGQGLEFLIYFQGNSAPDKSGLPSDRFSAERTGGSVSTLTIQRTQQEDSAVYLCASSTDKYNEQFFGPGTRLTVL.

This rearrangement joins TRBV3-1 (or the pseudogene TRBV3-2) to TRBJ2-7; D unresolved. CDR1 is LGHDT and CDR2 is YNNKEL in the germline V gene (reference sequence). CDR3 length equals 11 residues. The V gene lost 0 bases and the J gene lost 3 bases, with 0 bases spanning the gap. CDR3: CASSQDYEQYF. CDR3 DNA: TGTGCCAGCAGCCAAGACTACGAGCAGTACTTC.

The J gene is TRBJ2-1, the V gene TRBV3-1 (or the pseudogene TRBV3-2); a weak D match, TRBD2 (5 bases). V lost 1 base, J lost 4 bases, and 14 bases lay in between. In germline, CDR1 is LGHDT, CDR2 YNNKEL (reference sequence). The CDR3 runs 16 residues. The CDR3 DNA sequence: TGTGCCAGCAGCCAAGTTTGGGAGATGGCATACAATGAGCAGTTCTTC. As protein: CASSQVWEMAYNEQFF.

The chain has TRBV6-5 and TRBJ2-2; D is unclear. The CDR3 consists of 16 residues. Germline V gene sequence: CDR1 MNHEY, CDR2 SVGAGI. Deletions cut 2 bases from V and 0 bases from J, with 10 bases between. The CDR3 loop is CASSYQPDPNTGELFF. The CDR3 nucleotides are TGTGCCAGCAGTTACCAACCGGACCCGAACACCGGGGAGCTGTTTTTT.

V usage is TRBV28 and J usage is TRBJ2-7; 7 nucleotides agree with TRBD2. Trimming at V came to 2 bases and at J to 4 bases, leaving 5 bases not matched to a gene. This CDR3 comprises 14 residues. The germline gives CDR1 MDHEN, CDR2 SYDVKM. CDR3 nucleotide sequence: TGTGCCAGCAGTTTAAGCGGGGAACCGTACGAGCAGTACTTC. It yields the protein CASSLSGEPYEQYF. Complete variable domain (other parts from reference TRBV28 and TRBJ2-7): DVKVTQSSRYLVKRTGEKVFLECVQDMDHENMFWYRQDPGLGLRLIYFSYDVKMKEKGDIPEGYSVSREKKERFSLILESASTNQTSMYLCASSLSGEPYEQYFGPGTRLTVT.

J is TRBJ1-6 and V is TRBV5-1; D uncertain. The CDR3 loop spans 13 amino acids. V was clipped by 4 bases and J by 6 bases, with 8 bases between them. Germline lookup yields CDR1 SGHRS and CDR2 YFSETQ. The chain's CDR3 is CASSPNPNSPLHF. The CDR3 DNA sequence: TGCGCCAGCAGCCCGAACCCTAATTCACCCCTCCACTTT.

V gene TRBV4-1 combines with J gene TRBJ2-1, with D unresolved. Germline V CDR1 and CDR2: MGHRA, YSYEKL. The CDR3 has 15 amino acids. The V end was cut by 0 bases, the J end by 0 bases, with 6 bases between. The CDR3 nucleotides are TGCGCCAGCAGCCAAGAGGGAAGCTCCTACAATGAGCAGTTCTTC. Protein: CASSQEGSSYNEQFF.

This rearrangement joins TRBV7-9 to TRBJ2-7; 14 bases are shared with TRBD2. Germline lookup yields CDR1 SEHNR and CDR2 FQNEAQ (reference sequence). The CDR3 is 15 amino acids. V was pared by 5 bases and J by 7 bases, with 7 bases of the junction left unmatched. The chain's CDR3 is CASSPGGLAGEEQYF. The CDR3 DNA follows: TGTGCCAGCAGCCCCGGGGGACTAGCGGGAGAAGAGCAGTACTTC.

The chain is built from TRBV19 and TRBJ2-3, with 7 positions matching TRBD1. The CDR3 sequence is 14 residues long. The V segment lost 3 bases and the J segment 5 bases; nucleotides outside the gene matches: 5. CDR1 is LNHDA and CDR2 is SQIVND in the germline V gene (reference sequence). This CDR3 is CASSMRGQGDTQYF. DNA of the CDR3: TGTGCCAGTAGTATGAGGGGGCAAGGAGATACGCAGTATTTT.

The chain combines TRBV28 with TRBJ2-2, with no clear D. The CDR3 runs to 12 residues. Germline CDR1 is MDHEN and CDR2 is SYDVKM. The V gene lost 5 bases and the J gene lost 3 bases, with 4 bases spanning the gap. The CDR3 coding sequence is TGTGCCAGCAGTCTCTACACCGGGGAGCTGTTTTTT. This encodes CASSLYTGELFF.

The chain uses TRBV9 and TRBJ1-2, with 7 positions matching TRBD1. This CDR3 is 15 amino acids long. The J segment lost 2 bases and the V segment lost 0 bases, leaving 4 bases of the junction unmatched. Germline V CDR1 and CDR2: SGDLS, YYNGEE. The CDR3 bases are TGTGCCAGCAGCGTAGAGGAGGGGGCGAACTATGGCTACACCTTC. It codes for CASSVEEGANYGYTF.

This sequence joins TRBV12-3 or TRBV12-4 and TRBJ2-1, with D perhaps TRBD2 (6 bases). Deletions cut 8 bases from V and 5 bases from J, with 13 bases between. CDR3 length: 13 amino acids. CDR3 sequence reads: CASLRRENNEQFF. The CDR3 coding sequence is TGTGCCAGCTTGAGACGGGAGAACAATGAGCAGTTCTTC.

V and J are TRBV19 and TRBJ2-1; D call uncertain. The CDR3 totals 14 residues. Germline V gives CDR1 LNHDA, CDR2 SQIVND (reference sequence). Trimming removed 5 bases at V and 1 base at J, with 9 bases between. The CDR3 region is CASSRGFSYNEQFF. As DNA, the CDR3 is TGTGCCAGTAGTCGAGGATTTTCCTACAATGAGCAGTTCTTC.

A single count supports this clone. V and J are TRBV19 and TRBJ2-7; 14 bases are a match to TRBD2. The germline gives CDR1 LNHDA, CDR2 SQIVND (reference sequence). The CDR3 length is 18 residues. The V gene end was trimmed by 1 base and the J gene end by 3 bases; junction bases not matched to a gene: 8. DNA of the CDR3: TGTGCCAGTAGTATAGTCGGACTAGCGGGAGGTTCCAACTACGAGCAGTACTTC. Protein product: CASSIVGLAGGSNYEQYF. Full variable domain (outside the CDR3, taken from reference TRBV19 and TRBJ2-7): DGGITQSPKYLFRKEGQNVTLSCEQNLNHDAMYWYRQDPGQGLRLIYYSQIVNDFQKGDIAEGYSVSREKKESFPLTVTSAQKNPTAFYLCASSIVGLAGGSNYEQYFGPGTRLTVT.